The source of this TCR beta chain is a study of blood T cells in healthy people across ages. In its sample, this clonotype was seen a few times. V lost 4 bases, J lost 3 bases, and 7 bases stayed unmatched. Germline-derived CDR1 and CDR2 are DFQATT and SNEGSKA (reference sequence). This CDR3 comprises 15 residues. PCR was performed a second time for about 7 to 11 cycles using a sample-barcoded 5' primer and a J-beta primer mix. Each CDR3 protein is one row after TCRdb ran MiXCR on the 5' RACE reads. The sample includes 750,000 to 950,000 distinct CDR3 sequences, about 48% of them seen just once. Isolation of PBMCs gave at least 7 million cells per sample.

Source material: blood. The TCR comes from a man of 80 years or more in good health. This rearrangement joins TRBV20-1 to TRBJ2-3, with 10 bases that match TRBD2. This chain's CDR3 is CSAKPSGSRTDTQYF. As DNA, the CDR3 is TGCAGTGCTAAACCTAGCGGGAGTAGAACAGATACGCAGTATTTT.